The next 29 T cell receptor beta chains were all read from a single sample in a study of cytomegalovirus exposure and HLA in healthy donors. Use of 60 Vbeta and 13 Jbeta primers characterized the PCR. The repertoire was sequenced with immunoSEQ multiplex PCR; TCRdb's copy has only in-frame clones and lacks some. This sample has fewer than 200,000 clones; 65% to 80% occur once, and the top ten carry 2.5% to 3.5%. Sequenced material: PBMCs. The receptors here all came from a woman between 45 and 60 years old in good health and CMV-seropositive.

The V and J genes are TRBV18 and TRBJ2-2, with 8 bases fitting TRBD1. The V gene's germline CDR1 is KGHSH and CDR2 LQKENI. CDR3 length equals 15 residues. J lost 3 bases, V lost 3 bases, and 3 bases had no gene match. The CDR3 loop is CASSPKQGDTGELFF. The CDR3 coding sequence is TGTGCCAGCTCACCCAAACAGGGGGACACCGGGGAGCTGTTTTTT.

The genes are TRBV19 and TRBJ1-6; 8 bases map to TRBD1. The ends lost 7 bases at V and 5 bases at J; junction bases unmatched: 1. Germline V gene data show CDR1 as LNHDA and CDR2 as SQIVND (reference sequence). The CDR3 is made up of 13 amino acids. The CDR3 region is CASKTGDNSPLHF. CDR3 coding DNA: TGTGCCAGTAAGACAGGGGATAATTCACCCCTCCACTTT.

This clone has more than one count but fewer than ten. The rearrangement links TRBV6-1 to TRBJ1-5, with D possibly TRBD1 on 6 matching bases. CDR3 size: 13 residues. Germline CDR1 MNHNS, CDR2 SASEGT. Trimming pared 8 bases from V and 2 bases from J, leaving 10 bases between. CDR3 nucleotide sequence: TGTGCCAGCCTCCGACAGGGCAATCAGCCCCAGCATTTT. Translation: CASLRQGNQPQHF.

The rearrangement joins TRBV5-6 to TRBJ2-6, with TRBD1 matching 9 bases. This CDR3 spans 17 amino acids. V gave up 2 bases and J gave up 3 bases; unmatched junction bases: 6. Per germline, CDR1 SGHDT and CDR2 YYEEEE. The CDR3 here is CASSLETGGYGANVLTF. As DNA, the CDR3 is TGTGCCAGCAGCTTAGAGACAGGGGGGTATGGGGCCAACGTCCTGACTTTC.

CDR3 DNA: TGTGCCATCAGTCTCGCGGGGGGTGACAATGAGCAGTTCTTC. Translating gives CAISLAGGDNEQFF. The chain employs TRBV10-3 and TRBJ2-1; TRBD2 aligns across 8 bases. This CDR3 has 14 amino acids. Germline V gives CDR1 ENHRY, CDR2 SYGVKD. V shed 5 bases, J shed 5 bases, and the junction held 5 bases outside the gene matches.

A few counts support this clone. The J gene is TRBJ1-1, the V gene TRBV7-2, with D unresolved. Per germline, CDR1 SGHTA and CDR2 FQGNSA. This CDR3 contains 16 residues. The ends were cut back, 5 bases at V and 4 bases at J, with 20 bases in the middle. The CDR3 sequence: CASSRLPREGGTEAFF. Written as DNA, the CDR3 is TGTGCCAGCAGCCGCCTACCTCGGGAGGGCGGCACTGAAGCTTTCTTT.

This chain uses TRBV14 with TRBJ1-6, with D possibly TRBD1 on 5 matching bases. This CDR3 contains 15 residues. The V end lost 6 bases, the J end lost 7 bases, and 16 bases lay between the germline ends. CDR1 SGHDN and CDR2 FVKESK come from the germline V gene. For the CDR3, the DNA is TGTGCCAGCAGTCCGATAGGGGTGGGGAATTCACCCCTCCACTTT. It is translated as CASSPIGVGNSPLHF.

The chain recombines TRBV10-1 with TRBJ2-7; D might be TRBD1 (5 bases). V lost 8 bases and J 0 bases, leaving 11 bases between the germline ends. Germline CDR1 and CDR2: WNHNN and SYGVQD (reference sequence). The CDR3 contains 13 residues. The CDR3 loop reads CASRPDTSYEQYF. CDR3 sequence (DNA): TGCGCCAGCCGACCGGACACCTCCTACGAGCAGTACTTC.

The chain links TRBV10-3 to TRBJ2-1; tentatively, D is TRBD1 (5 bases). The CDR3 runs 15 residues. V gave up 7 bases and J gave up 6 bases, with 19 bases separating them. Germline loops: CDR1 ENHRY, CDR2 SYGVKD. The CDR3 spells CAIMGQGHNANEQFF. As DNA, the CDR3 is TGTGCCATCATGGGCCAGGGCCATAATGCCAATGAGCAGTTCTTC.

This chain uses TRBV7-9 with TRBJ1-3, with TRBD1 matching over 7 bases. Germline V lookup: CDR1 SEHNR, CDR2 FQNEAQ (reference sequence). V was pared by 5 bases and J by 6 bases, with 7 bases of the junction left unmatched. The CDR3 is made up of 14 amino acids. CDR3: CASSPTGLENTIYF. CDR3 bases: TGTGCCAGCAGCCCGACAGGGTTGGAAAACACCATATATTTT.

The V and J genes are TRBV6-1 and TRBJ2-5; D is unclear. Germline CDR1 MNHNS, CDR2 SASEGT. The CDR3 runs to 13 residues. Trimming pared 3 bases from V and 3 bases from J, leaving 8 bases between. The CDR3 sequence is CASSEVPEETQYF. CDR3 coding DNA: TGTGCCAGCAGTGAGGTTCCAGAAGAGACCCAGTACTTC.

The chain recombines TRBV30 with TRBJ2-5, with D unclear. Trimming cost V 2 bases and J 1 base, with 8 bases left between them. The CDR3 loop spans 13 amino acids. Germline V gene sequence: CDR1 GTSNPN, CDR2 SVGIG (reference sequence). CDR3 region: CAWSSNFQETQYF. CDR3 DNA: TGTGCCTGGAGTTCCAACTTCCAAGAGACCCAGTACTTC.

The J gene is TRBJ1-2, the V gene TRBV5-1, with D unresolved. The CDR3 sequence is 12 residues long. CDR1 is SGHRS, CDR2 YFSETQ, per germline. V gave up 4 bases and J gave up 4 bases, with 8 bases separating them. The CDR3 DNA reads TGCGCCAGCAGCGAGGCCTCCTATGGCTACACCTTC. Its protein product is CASSEASYGYTF.

This clone was seen once. The rearrangement uses TRBV19 and TRBJ1-3, with D possibly TRBD1 on 6 matching bases. Germline V gene sequence: CDR1 LNHDA, CDR2 SQIVND (reference sequence). The germline V and J ends were trimmed by 7 bases and 6 bases, with 13 bases remaining between them. The CDR3 is 13 residues long. The CDR3 DNA reads TGTGCCAGTACCACCGGGGGGGCAAACACCATATATTTT. Translating it yields CASTTGGANTIYF. Looking up the rest from reference TRBV19 and TRBJ1-3 gives the full variable domain: DGGITQSPKYLFRKEGQNVTLSCEQNLNHDAMYWYRQDPGQGLRLIYYSQIVNDFQKGDIAEGYSVSREKKESFPLTVTSAQKNPTAFYLCASTTGGANTIYFGEGSWLTVV.

The chain is built from TRBV6-1 and TRBJ1-1; a possible D gene is TRBD1 (6 bases). Germline V CDR1 and CDR2: MNHNS, SASEGT. This CDR3 region has 15 residues. V gave up 7 bases and J gave up 0 bases, with 15 bases separating them. The CDR3 coding sequence is TGTGCCAGCAAAACCCAGGGGACCATGAACACTGAAGCTTTCTTT. Residues: CASKTQGTMNTEAFF.

This rearrangement joins TRBV5-1 to TRBJ2-6; D might be TRBD2 (6 bases). Germline V gene lookup returns CDR1 SGHRS and CDR2 YFSETQ. CDR3 length: 15 residues. V was shortened by 4 bases and J by 2 bases, with 10 bases between the two germline ends. Written as DNA, the CDR3 is TGCGCCAGCAGCCTCGGCGGGGCTGGGGCCAACGTCCTGACTTTC. Translating it yields CASSLGGAGANVLTF.

The chain carries TRBV7-3 and TRBJ2-1, with TRBD2 matching 11 bases. The CDR3 extends over 16 amino acids. CDR1 is SGHTA and CDR2 is FQGTGA in the germline V gene. Unmatched junction bases numbered 7, after V lost 5 bases and J lost 4 bases. The CDR3 sequence is CASSPISGGDYNEQFF. The CDR3 nucleotides read TGTGCCAGCAGCCCAATTAGCGGGGGGGATTACAATGAGCAGTTCTTC. Looking up the rest from reference TRBV7-3 and TRBJ2-1 gives the full variable domain: GAGVSQTPSNKVTEKGKYVELRCDPISGHTALYWYRQSLGQGPEFLIYFQGTGAADDSGLPNDRFFAVRPEGSVSTLKIQRTERGDSAVYLCASSPISGGDYNEQFFGPGTRLTVL.

The chain recombines TRBV10-3 with TRBJ2-1; 8 bases match TRBD2. The CDR3 is 13 residues long. Germline trimming cut 8 bases from V and 7 bases from J; bases unmatched to any gene: 7. Per germline, CDR1 ENHRY and CDR2 SYGVKD. The CDR3 DNA sequence: TGTGCCATCTGGGAAGCGGGGGCAAATGAGCAGTTCTTC. This sequence encodes CAIWEAGANEQFF.

This clone occurred once. This chain's CDR3 is CSVERQGKETQYF. CDR3 in DNA: TGCAGCGTTGAAAGGCAGGGGAAAGAGACCCAGTACTTC. The chain joins TRBV29-1 to TRBJ2-5, with TRBD1 as a possible D gene (6 bases). Germline V gene sequence: CDR1 SQVTM, CDR2 ANQGSEA. With 2 bases removed from V and 3 bases from J, the gap between germline ends came to 10 bases. The CDR3 sequence is 13 residues long.

The chain employs TRBV4-2 and TRBJ1-6, with 7 bases aligning to TRBD1. The length of the CDR3 is 18 residues. V was pared by 0 bases and J by 10 bases, with 15 bases of the junction left unmatched. The germline V gene encodes CDR1 LGHNA and CDR2 YNFKEQ. Written as DNA, the CDR3 is TGTGCCAGCAGCCAAGATAAGGGCAGGGGGACGTTCGGGTCACCCCTCCACTTT. This encodes CASSQDKGRGTFGSPLHF.

The genes are TRBV5-1 and TRBJ1-4; 7 bases are shared with TRBD1. J gave up 11 bases and V 2 bases, and 9 bases lay outside the gene matches. The CDR3 length is 14 residues. Germline assignment: CDR1 SGHRS and CDR2 YFSETQ. The CDR3 loop reads CASSFGGQGDKLFF. The CDR3, as DNA: TGCGCCAGCAGCTTCGGTGGTCAGGGGGACAAACTGTTTTTT.

The CDR3 reads CASSSLTGANYGYTF. CDR3 DNA: TGTGCCAGCAGCTCCTTGACAGGGGCTAACTATGGCTACACCTTC. This sequence joins TRBV5-4 and TRBJ1-2; the match to TRBD1 covers 8 bases. Trimming at V came to 3 bases and at J to 0 bases, leaving 4 bases not matched to a gene. In germline, CDR1 is SGHNT, CDR2 YYREEE (reference sequence). CDR3 size: 15 residues.

For this clone: Other DNA sequences in this specimen translate into the identical CDR3. The genes are TRBV18 and TRBJ1-5; 8 bases line up with TRBD1. Germline trimming cut 2 bases from V and 2 bases from J; bases unmatched to any gene: 2. The germline gives CDR1 KGHSH, CDR2 LQKENI. The CDR3 consists of 15 residues. The CDR3 loop reads CASSPDRGGNQPQHF. The CDR3, as DNA: TGTGCCAGCTCACCAGACAGGGGTGGCAATCAGCCCCAGCATTTT.

This rearrangement joins TRBV27 to TRBJ2-1, with 8 bases aligning to TRBD2. The CDR3 spans 16 residues. Germline lookup yields CDR1 MNHEY and CDR2 SMNVEV (reference sequence). With V trimmed by 5 bases and J by 0 bases, 6 bases remained unmatched. Here the CDR3 reads CASSDSGGSSYNEQFF. CDR3 coding DNA: TGTGCCAGCAGTGACTCGGGAGGGAGCTCCTACAATGAGCAGTTCTTC.

The rearrangement joins TRBV15 to TRBJ2-2; no reliable D call. Germline lookup yields CDR1 LNHNV and CDR2 YYDKDF (reference sequence). The CDR3 totals 14 residues. V was cut by 11 bases and J by 0 bases, with 13 bases left in between. The DNA for the CDR3 is TGTGCCTCCGGCACACAATCGAACACCGGGGAGCTGTTTTTT. Encoded protein: CASGTQSNTGELFF.

The V gene is TRBV7-6, the J gene TRBJ2-1, with TRBD2 matching 7 bases. Germline lookup yields CDR1 SGHVS and CDR2 FNYEAQ. V dropped 6 bases and J dropped 0; count of bases not matched to a gene: 5. The CDR3 loop spans 15 amino acids. CDR3 DNA sequence: TGTGCCAGCAGTCGGGGGGTTACCTCCTACAATGAGCAGTTCTTC. Amino acid sequence: CASSRGVTSYNEQFF.

The chain has TRBV7-6 and TRBJ2-2, with unresolved D. The germline V gene has CDR1 SGHVS and CDR2 FNYEAQ. V lost 0 bases to trimming and J lost 2 bases, with 10 bases between them. The CDR3 length is 16 residues. The CDR3 is CASSLAVTLNTGELFF. CDR3 nucleotide sequence: TGTGCCAGCAGCTTAGCTGTGACTTTAAACACCGGGGAGCTGTTTTTT.

The V and J genes are TRBV4-1 and TRBJ2-7; D gene ambiguous. Trimming shortened V by 0 bases and J by 0 bases, and 9 bases separated the two germline ends. This CDR3 contains 15 residues. CDR1 and CDR2 (germline): MGHRA, YSYEKL. This CDR3 is CASSQDQAVSYEQYF. The CDR3 DNA reads as TGCGCCAGCAGCCAAGATCAAGCTGTCTCCTACGAGCAGTACTTC.

CDR3 sequence reads: CAWSTVYGYTF. CDR3 DNA sequence: TGTGCCTGGAGTACAGTCTATGGCTACACCTTC. The rearrangement uses TRBV30 and TRBJ1-2; D remains ambiguous. Germline values: CDR1 GTSNPN, CDR2 SVGIG (reference sequence). V lost 2 bases to trimming and J lost 4 bases, with 5 bases between them. The CDR3 covers 11 residues.